What follows are 21 T cell receptor beta chains derived from one specimen sequenced in a study of blood T cells in healthy people across ages. Primers used in a second PCR of roughly 7 to 12 cycles were a sample-barcoded 5' primer and a J-beta primer mix. TCRdb passed the 5' RACE reads through MiXCR, listing each CDR3 protein once. The sample yields around 850,000 distinct CDR3 sequences, roughly 40% seen once. The source material was blood. The receptors originated from a man in his late teens or twenties in good health.

The chain couples TRBV20-1 to TRBJ2-3; tentatively, D is TRBD1 or TRBD2 (6 bases each). This CDR3 region has 13 residues. Germline V gives CDR1 DFQATT, CDR2 SNEGSKA (reference sequence). V was clipped by 6 bases and J by 1 base, with 11 bases between them. The CDR3: CSAWGAGTDTQYF. In DNA form, the CDR3 reads TGCAGTGCGTGGGGGGCGGGCACAGATACGCAGTATTTT.

Only a few counts were recorded for this clonotype. V is TRBV7-9 and J is TRBJ1-2, with 8 nucleotides matching TRBD1. The V gene's germline CDR1 is SEHNR and CDR2 FQNEAQ (reference sequence). The trim removed 5 bases at V and 3 bases at J, leaving 20 bases unmatched. This CDR3 is 19 amino acids long. CDR3 sequence (DNA): TGTGCCAGCAGCCCACTGGTTGAATATGGACAGGGTCTTTACTATGGCTACACCTTC. It codes for CASSPLVEYGQGLYYGYTF.

J is TRBJ1-3 and V is TRBV5-5; TRBD1 matches at 7 bases. Germline loops: CDR1 SGHKS, CDR2 YYEKEE (reference sequence). The CDR3 extends over 15 amino acids. V gave up 2 bases and J gave up 7 bases; unmatched junction bases: 9. CDR3 DNA: TGTGCCAGCAGCTTCCCGGGACAGATGGGTAACACCATATATTTT. It translates to CASSFPGQMGNTIYF.

This clonotype was counted many times. The CDR3 sequence is CSAVSGTEGYGYTF. The DNA for the CDR3 is TGCAGCGCCGTCTCCGGGACAGAAGGCTATGGCTACACCTTC. The chain has TRBV29-1 and TRBJ1-2; TRBD1 matches at 7 bases. In germline, CDR1 is SQVTM, CDR2 ANQGSEA. This CDR3 is built from 14 residues. The V segment lost 7 bases and the J segment 4 bases; nucleotides outside the gene matches: 12.

This clonotype was recorded a few times. V and J are TRBV6-1 and TRBJ1-1; maybe TRBD1 (5 bases). The germline CDR1 and CDR2 sequences are MNHNS and SASEGT. V lost 7 bases and J lost 1, with 19 bases in between. There are 16 residues in the CDR3. Written as DNA, the CDR3 is TGTGCCAGCACCTTAGGGGAAATGACGGGGAACACTGAAGCTTTCTTT. It is translated as CASTLGEMTGNTEAFF.

This CDR3 reads CASSFGDWGHEETQFF. The CDR3 DNA reads as TGTGCCAGCAGTTTTGGGGATTGGGGACACGAAGAGACCCAGTTCTTC. The rearrangement links TRBV12-3 or TRBV12-4 to TRBJ2-1; a possible D gene is TRBD1 (6 bases). V lost 3 bases, J lost 13 bases, and 25 bases lay in between. The length of the CDR3 is 16 residues.

The rearrangement links TRBV15 to TRBJ2-1; possibly TRBD1 for D (6 bases). Trimming took 7 bases from V and 3 from J, leaving 13 bases between them. Germline loops: CDR1 LNHNV, CDR2 YYDKDF (reference sequence). This CDR3 comprises 14 residues. The CDR3 coding sequence is TGTGCCACCACCCGGGACAAAAACTACAATGAGCAGTTCTTC. This encodes CATTRDKNYNEQFF.

V gene TRBV9 combines with J gene TRBJ2-5, with D perhaps matching TRBD1 (5 bases). The CDR3 totals 15 residues. The V and J ends lost 3 bases and 5 bases respectively, with 17 bases between them. CDR1 SGDLS and CDR2 YYNGEE come from the germline V gene. CDR3 in amino acids: CASSGKAGSGETQYF. In nucleotides, the CDR3 is TGTGCCAGCAGCGGGAAGGCAGGGTCTGGGGAGACCCAGTACTTC.

This clonotype was detected once. The rearrangement links TRBV20-1 to TRBJ2-5; D unclear. CDR1 and CDR2 (germline): DFQATT, SNEGSKA (reference sequence). V was clipped by 0 bases and J by 4 bases, with 15 bases between them. The CDR3 loop spans 15 amino acids. The CDR3 nucleotides read TGCAGTGCTAGAGATTATCGGGTTGAGCTAGAGACCCAGTACTTC. Its translation is CSARDYRVELETQYF.

This clonotype showed up many times. The chain joins TRBV5-1 to TRBJ2-5, with a possible D match to TRBD2 (5 bases). CDR1 is SGHRS and CDR2 is YFSETQ in the germline V gene. Trimming stripped 0 bases from V and 5 bases from J, with 11 bases between. This CDR3 region has 14 residues. DNA of the CDR3: TGCGCCAGCAGCTTGGTATTGAGGGAGGAGACCCAGTACTTC. It translates to CASSLVLREETQYF.

This clonotype was picked up a small number of times. V and J are TRBV4-3 and TRBJ2-1; perhaps D is TRBD1 or TRBD2 (6 bases each). This CDR3 has 16 residues. Trimming left V 1 base short and J 5 bases short, with 15 bases between. Looked up from germline, CDR1 is LGHNA and CDR2 is YSLEER. Written as DNA, the CDR3 is TGCGCCAGCAGCCAAGGGTCTCGGGGGCCAAACAATGAGCAGTTCTTC. Protein sequence: CASSQGSRGPNNEQFF.

The chain carries TRBV4-2 and TRBJ1-2, with D possibly being TRBD1 (6 bases). The CDR3 contains 13 residues. The ends were cut back, 6 bases at V and 8 bases at J, with 16 bases in the middle. CDR1 and CDR2 (germline): LGHNA, YNFKEQ. The CDR3 sequence: CASRQTEGGGYTF. The CDR3 DNA reads TGTGCCAGCAGGCAAACCGAAGGGGGAGGCTACACCTTC.

This clonotype was recorded a few times. V and J are TRBV4-1 and TRBJ2-2; TRBD2 matches 7 bases. From germline, CDR1 is MGHRA and CDR2 YSYEKL. V shed 8 bases, J shed 1 base, and the junction held 4 bases outside the gene matches. The CDR3 has 14 residues. The CDR3 here is CASAAGENTGELFF. The CDR3, as DNA: TGCGCCAGCGCGGCGGGGGAGAACACCGGGGAGCTGTTTTTT.

This clonotype has just a few counts. The genes are TRBV20-1 and TRBJ1-4, with D unresolved. V lost 0 bases to trimming and J lost 2 bases, with 4 bases between them. The CDR3 covers 13 residues. Germline V lookup: CDR1 DFQATT, CDR2 SNEGSKA (reference sequence). CDR3 region: CSAREVTNEKLFF. The CDR3 nucleotides read TGCAGTGCTAGAGAGGTTACTAATGAAAAACTGTTTTTT.

The sample holds many counts of this clonotype. The chain is built from TRBV20-1 and TRBJ1-2; D remains ambiguous. The V and J ends lost 1 base and 4 bases respectively, with 10 bases between them. Germline V gene data show CDR1 as DFQATT and CDR2 as SNEGSKA (reference sequence). This CDR3 contains 13 residues. The CDR3 coding sequence is TGCAGTGCTAGAGGCACACTTAGCTATGGCTACACCTTC. Translated: CSARGTLSYGYTF.

The V and J genes are TRBV3-1 and TRBJ1-1; TRBD1 agrees at 8 bases. The CDR3 is 14 residues long. Germline trimming cut 3 bases from V and 3 bases from J; bases unmatched to any gene: 3. CDR1 and CDR2 (germline): LGHDT, YNNKEL (reference sequence). CDR3 DNA sequence: TGTGCCAGCAGCCACCAGGACAGGGACACTGAAGCTTTCTTT. Translated: CASSHQDRDTEAFF.

This clonotype has a count of ten or more. A junction boundary mismatches the germline segment, possibly from a read error. V gene TRBV12-3 or TRBV12-4 combines with J gene TRBJ2-3; the match to TRBD2 covers 11 bases. This CDR3 contains 14 residues. DNA for the CDR3: TGCGCCAGCAGCTTAGGGACTAGCGGAGATACGCAGTATTTT. It codes for CASSLGTSGDTQYF.

This clonotype was observed a few times. The rearrangement links TRBV5-1 to TRBJ1-4; D call uncertain. The V end was cut by 3 bases, the J end by 5 bases, with 8 bases between. The CDR3 consists of 13 residues. The V gene's germline CDR1 is SGHRS and CDR2 YFSETQ. The CDR3 reads CASSSTPNEKLFF. The CDR3 DNA is TGCGCCAGCAGCTCAACACCGAATGAAAAACTGTTTTTT. Using reference TRBV5-1 and TRBJ1-4 for the parts outside the CDR3, the full variable domain is KAGVTQTPRYLIKTRGQQVTLSCSPISGHRSVSWYQQTPGQGLQFLFEYFSETQRNKGNFPGRFSGRQFSNSRSEMNVSTLELGDSALYLCASSSTPNEKLFFGSGTQLSVL.

Turning to this clonotype: This may arise from a read error, as a much more abundant clone is one base away. The chain uses TRBV21-1 and TRBJ2-1. TRBV21-1 is noted as a pseudogene. The CDR3 loop spans 12 amino acids. The CDR3 sequence is CASSKQDLEQFF. The CDR3 DNA sequence: TGTGCCAGCAGCAAACAGGACCTCGAGCAGTTCTTC.

This clonotype has a handful of counts. The chain links TRBV6-1 to TRBJ1-6, with D possibly being TRBD1 (5 bases). The CDR3 has 13 amino acids. In germline, CDR1 is MNHNS, CDR2 SASEGT. The germline V and J ends were trimmed by 8 bases and 2 bases, with 7 bases remaining between them. CDR3: CASLTAYNSPLHF. In DNA form, the CDR3 reads TGTGCCAGCCTGACAGCCTATAATTCACCCCTCCACTTT.

This clonotype showed up just a few times. The V call is TRBV3-1, the J call TRBJ1-1; unclear D gene. With 4 bases removed from V and 0 bases from J, the gap between germline ends came to 6 bases. The CDR3 contains 13 residues. The germline V gene encodes CDR1 LGHDT and CDR2 YNNKEL (reference sequence). CDR3 bases: TGTGCCAGCAGCCCTTTCATGAACACTGAAGCTTTCTTT. It codes for CASSPFMNTEAFF. The whole variable domain, remainder taken from reference TRBV3-1 and TRBJ1-1, is DTAVSQTPKYLVTQMGNDKSIKCEQNLGHDTMYWYKQDSKKFLKIMFSYNNKELIINETVPNRFSPKSPDKAHLNLHINSLELGDSAVYFCASSPFMNTEAFFGQGTRLTVV.